The clone carrying this TCR beta chain was picked up one time. The protocol was immunoSEQ multiplex PCR, while the TCRdb copy is restricted to in-frame clones and leaves out a portion. Counted here are under 95,000 clones, 88% occurring once; the ten biggest clones make up roughly 46%. The sample comes from a study of blood T cell repertoires in COVID-19. There are 14 residues in the CDR3. The germline CDR1 and CDR2 sequences are LNHDA and SQIVND (reference sequence). Trimming removed 5 bases at V and 6 bases at J, with 16 bases between. Sequenced material: peripheral blood. This chain links TRBV19 with TRBJ1-2; D possibly corresponds to TRBD1 (5 bases). This clonotype originated in a human donor in a cohort sampled during active COVID-19. The DNA for the CDR3 is TGTGCCAGTAGTGTCACCCCAGGGCAGGATGGCTACACCTTC. This encodes CASSVTPGQDGYTF.